These T cell receptor beta chains were read from a single sample in a study of blood T cell repertoires in COVID-19. Assay used: immunoSEQ multiplex PCR; TCRdb lists only in-frame clones, some missing. The sample includes around 100,000 clones, 75% to 90% seen only once; the top ten take about 32%. The sample comprised peripheral blood. The receptors originated from a woman of 80 years or more with acute or convalescent COVID-19. CDR3s leave out the opening cysteine and the closing phenylalanine or tryptophan.

v_call cdr3_aa
TRBV10-3 AISDLGGSSYEQY
TRBV2 ASRQSYGYT
TRBV6-5 ASSYSGASNTEAF
TRBV5-1 ASSLAGGAGHEQY
TRBV3-1/TRBV3-2 ASSQLRAPGIVDTGELF
TRBV5-6 ASSLRGLYEKLF
TRBV6-6 ASSVGHRKLYYEQY
TRBV3-1/TRBV3-2 ASSQYGGANVLT
TRBV30 AWSGQGGTEAF
TRBV13 ASSLGGTARQGYT
TRBV10-3 AISARGAGTEAF
TRBV4-3 ASSTFVGGNYEQY
TRBV7-3 ASSLGAGEYEQY
TRBV6-1 ASSELRGLSPNTGELF
TRBV5-1 ASSLGVAGTNTEAF
TRBV11-2 ASSVGRLAGPTDTQY
TRBV3-1/TRBV3-2 ASQLRWSLQETQY
TRBV2 ASSGALREKLF
TRBV7-8 ASSLSLFGNEQF
TRBV5-1 ASSFRGQGIGTGELF
TRBV2 ATRLGGLSGNTIY
TRBV5-4 ASSGGLAAGNTIY
TRBV9 ASSVGDRSGNTIY
TRBV11-3 ASSLDGTRGSDTQY
TRBV29-1 SVGQGSQY
TRBV10-3 AIRRGQASGTEAF
TRBV7-8 ASSLVGREYRNEQF
TRBV27 ASSLQGASNQPQH
TRBV3-1/TRBV3-2 ASSLGGLAQETQY
TRBV29-1 SVTRTGGTDTQY
TRBV19 ASSIETLHREKLF
TRBV6-5 ASSRGPGSSYEQY
TRBV2 ASSADQGYETQY
TRBV11-2 ASSRQGMSETQY
TRBV6-6 ASSYSSPTGQF
TRBV29-1 SVAVSRDTQY
TRBV11-3 ASSFGQGGEQY
TRBV9 ASSVGLAKYNEQF
TRBV5-1 ASSWAGAEETQY
TRBV7-9 ASSPSGPGTVTSGQPQH
TRBV5-1 ASSLGQGGGGDTQY
TRBV4-3 ASSQDTGASPYGYT
TRBV20-1 SASRLAANTGELF
TRBV6-5 ASHGDTQY
TRBV10-3 AISDPGLAGGGSTGELF
TRBV27 ASSLWGPDRGRGGNQPQH